This TCR beta chain was obtained from a study of human T cells and chemical hapten exposure. Points from the study as a whole: Controls formed significantly fewer large CDR3 similarity clusters than expanded TCRs did.

This clonotype appeared many times. Antigen: not known. Unique molecular identifiers were linked by the library to individual cDNA molecules. TCRdb called the RACE reads again in MiXCR, with one record for every CDR3 protein. Here the sample spans 330,000 or so distinct CDR3 sequences, just under 6.5% being singletons. Germline V gene lookup returns CDR1 SEHNR and CDR2 FQNEAQ (reference sequence). The CDR3 sequence is 12 residues long. Trimming stripped 1 base from V and 9 bases from J, with 7 bases between. Sample time point: patch test 2, 6 weeks after DPC sensitization. Treatment given: therapeutic diphenylcyclopropenone sensitization with weekly scalp DPC.

The sequence derives from a woman in her late teens or twenties with alopecia areata. Some clones in this sample may be carry-over from other donors' samples. J is TRBJ2-1 and V is TRBV7-9, with D perhaps assigned TRBD1 or TRBD2 (5 bases each). Here the sequenced sample was whole blood, taken in connection with sensitization to the hapten diphenylcyclopropenone (DPC). The CDR3 DNA reads as TGTGCCAGCAGCTTAGGTGGGGGTGAGCAGTTCTTC. Translation gives CASSLGGGEQFF.